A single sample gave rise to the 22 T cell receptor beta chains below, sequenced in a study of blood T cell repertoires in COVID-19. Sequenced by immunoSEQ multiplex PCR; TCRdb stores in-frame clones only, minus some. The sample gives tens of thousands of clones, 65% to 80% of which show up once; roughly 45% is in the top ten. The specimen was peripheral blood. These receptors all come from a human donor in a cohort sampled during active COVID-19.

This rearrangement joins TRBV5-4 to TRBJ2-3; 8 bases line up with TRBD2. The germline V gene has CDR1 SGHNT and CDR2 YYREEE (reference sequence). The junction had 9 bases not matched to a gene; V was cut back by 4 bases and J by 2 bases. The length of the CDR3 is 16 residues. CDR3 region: CASSPGGRGPTDTQYF. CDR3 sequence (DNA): TGTGCCAGCAGCCCGGGGGGGAGGGGTCCCACAGATACGCAGTATTTT.

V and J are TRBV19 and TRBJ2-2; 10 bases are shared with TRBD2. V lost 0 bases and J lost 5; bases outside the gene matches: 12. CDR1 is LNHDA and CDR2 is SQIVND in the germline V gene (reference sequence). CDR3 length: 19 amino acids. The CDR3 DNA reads TGTGCCAGTAGTATAGATAGGTTAGCGGGAGGTACGTGGACCGGGGAGCTGTTTTTT. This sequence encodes CASSIDRLAGGTWTGELFF.

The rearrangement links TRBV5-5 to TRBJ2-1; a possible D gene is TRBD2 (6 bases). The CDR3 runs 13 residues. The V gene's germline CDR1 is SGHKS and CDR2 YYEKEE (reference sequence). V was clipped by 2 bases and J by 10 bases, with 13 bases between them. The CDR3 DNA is TGTGCCAGCAGCTTAATCGAGGCGGGAGAGCAGTTCTTC. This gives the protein CASSLIEAGEQFF.

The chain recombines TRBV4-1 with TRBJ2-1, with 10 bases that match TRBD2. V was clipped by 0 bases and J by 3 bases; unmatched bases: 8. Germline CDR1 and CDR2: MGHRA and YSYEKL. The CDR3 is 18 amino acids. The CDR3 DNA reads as TGCGCCAGCAGCCAAGATCCTAGCGGGAGAGTTTTCTACAATGAGCAGTTCTTC. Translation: CASSQDPSGRVFYNEQFF.

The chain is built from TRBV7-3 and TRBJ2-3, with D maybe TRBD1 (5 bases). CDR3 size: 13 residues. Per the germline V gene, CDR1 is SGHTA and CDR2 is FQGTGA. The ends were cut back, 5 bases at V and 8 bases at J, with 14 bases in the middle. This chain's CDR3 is CASSTDIFGTQYF. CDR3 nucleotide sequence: TGTGCCAGCAGCACGGACATTTTTGGTACGCAGTATTTT.

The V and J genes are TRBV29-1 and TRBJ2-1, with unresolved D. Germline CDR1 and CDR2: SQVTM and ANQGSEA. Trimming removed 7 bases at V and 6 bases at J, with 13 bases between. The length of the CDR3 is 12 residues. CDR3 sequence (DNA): TGCAGCGCTGATAGTTTCGGCAATGAGCAGTTCTTC. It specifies CSADSFGNEQFF.

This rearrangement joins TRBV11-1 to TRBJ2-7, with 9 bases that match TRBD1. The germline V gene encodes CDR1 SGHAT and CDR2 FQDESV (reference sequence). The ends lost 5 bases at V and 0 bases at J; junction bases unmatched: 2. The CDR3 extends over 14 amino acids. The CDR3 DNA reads TGTGCCAGCAGCCGGGACAGGGTCTCCTACGAGCAGTACTTC. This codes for CASSRDRVSYEQYF.

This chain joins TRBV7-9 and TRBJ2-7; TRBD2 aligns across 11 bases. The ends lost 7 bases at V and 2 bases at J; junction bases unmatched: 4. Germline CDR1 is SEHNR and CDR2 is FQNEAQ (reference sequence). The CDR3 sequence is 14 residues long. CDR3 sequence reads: CASKTSGSPYEQYF. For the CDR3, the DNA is TGTGCCAGCAAAACTAGCGGGAGTCCCTACGAGCAGTACTTC. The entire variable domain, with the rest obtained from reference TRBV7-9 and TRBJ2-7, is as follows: DTGVSQNPRHKITKRGQNVTFRCDPISEHNRLYWYRQTLGQGPEFLTYFQNEAQLEKSRLLSDRFSAERPKGSFSTLEIQRTEQGDSAMYLCASKTSGSPYEQYFGPGTRLTVT.

The CDR3 reads CAISEEVGTDTQYF. CDR3 nucleotide sequence: TGTGCCATCAGTGAAGAAGTAGGCACAGATACGCAGTATTTT. The genes are TRBV10-3 and TRBJ2-3; D gene unclear. CDR1 is ENHRY, CDR2 SYGVKD, per germline. The CDR3 extends over 14 amino acids. The V end lost 3 bases, the J end lost 1 base, and 8 bases lay between the germline ends.

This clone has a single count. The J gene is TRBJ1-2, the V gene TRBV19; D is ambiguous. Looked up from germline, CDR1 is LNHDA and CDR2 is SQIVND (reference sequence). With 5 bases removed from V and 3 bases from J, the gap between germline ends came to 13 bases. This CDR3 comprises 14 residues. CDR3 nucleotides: TGTGCCAGTAGTTTACGCGTTATCGACTATGGCTACACCTTC. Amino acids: CASSLRVIDYGYTF.

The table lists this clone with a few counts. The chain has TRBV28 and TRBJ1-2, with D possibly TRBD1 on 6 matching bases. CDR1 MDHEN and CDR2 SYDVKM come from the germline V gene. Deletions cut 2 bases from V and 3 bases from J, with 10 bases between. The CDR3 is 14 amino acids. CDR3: CASSLVGADYGYTF. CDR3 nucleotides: TGTGCCAGCAGTTTAGTGGGGGCTGACTATGGCTACACCTTC.

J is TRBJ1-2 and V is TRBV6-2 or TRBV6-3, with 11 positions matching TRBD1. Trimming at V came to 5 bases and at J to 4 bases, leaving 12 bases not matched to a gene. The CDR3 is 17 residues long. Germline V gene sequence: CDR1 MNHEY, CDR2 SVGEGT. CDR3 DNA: TGTGCCAGCAGTCCCGGGACAGGGGGAGTCCGCGCCTATGGCTACACCTTC. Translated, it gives CASSPGTGGVRAYGYTF.

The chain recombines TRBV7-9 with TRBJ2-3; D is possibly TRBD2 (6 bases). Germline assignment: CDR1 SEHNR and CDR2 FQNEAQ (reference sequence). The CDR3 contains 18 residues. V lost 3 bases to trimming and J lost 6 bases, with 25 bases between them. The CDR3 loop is CASSFLRWDSGYVDTQYF. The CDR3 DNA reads TGTGCCAGCAGCTTCCTCCGCTGGGATAGCGGCTATGTGGATACGCAGTATTTT.

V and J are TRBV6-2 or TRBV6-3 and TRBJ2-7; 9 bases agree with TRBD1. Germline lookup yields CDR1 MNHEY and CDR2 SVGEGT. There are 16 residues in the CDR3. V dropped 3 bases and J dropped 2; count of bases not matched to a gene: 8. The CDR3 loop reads CASSYTGQGTTYEQYF. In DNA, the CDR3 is TGTGCCAGCAGTTATACCGGACAGGGGACTACCTACGAGCAGTACTTC.

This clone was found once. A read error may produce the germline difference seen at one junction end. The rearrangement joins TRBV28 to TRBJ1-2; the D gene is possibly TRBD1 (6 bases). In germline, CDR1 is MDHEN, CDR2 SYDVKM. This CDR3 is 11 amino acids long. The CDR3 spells CASSSWTAGAF. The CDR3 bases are TGTGCCAGCAGTTCCTGGACAGCAGGTGCCTTC.

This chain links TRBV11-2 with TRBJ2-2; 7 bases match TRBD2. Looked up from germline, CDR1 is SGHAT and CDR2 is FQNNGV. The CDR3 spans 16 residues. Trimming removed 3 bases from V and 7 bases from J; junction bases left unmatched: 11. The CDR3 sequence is CASSLFRTGGSGELFF. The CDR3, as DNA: TGTGCCAGCAGCTTGTTCCGGACCGGCGGGAGCGGGGAGCTGTTTTTT.

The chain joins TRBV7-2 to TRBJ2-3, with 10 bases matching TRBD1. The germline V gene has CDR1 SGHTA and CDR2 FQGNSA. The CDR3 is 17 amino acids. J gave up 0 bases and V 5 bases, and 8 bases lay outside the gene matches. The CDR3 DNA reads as TGTGCCAGCAGCCGCACCGGGACAGGGGATAGCACAGATACGCAGTATTTT. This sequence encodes CASSRTGTGDSTDTQYF.

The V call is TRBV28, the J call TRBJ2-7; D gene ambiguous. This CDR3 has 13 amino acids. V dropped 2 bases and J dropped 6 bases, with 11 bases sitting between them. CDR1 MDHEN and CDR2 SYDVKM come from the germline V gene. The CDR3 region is CASSLTLSGEQYF. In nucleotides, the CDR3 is TGTGCCAGCAGTTTAACCCTCTCCGGCGAGCAGTACTTC.

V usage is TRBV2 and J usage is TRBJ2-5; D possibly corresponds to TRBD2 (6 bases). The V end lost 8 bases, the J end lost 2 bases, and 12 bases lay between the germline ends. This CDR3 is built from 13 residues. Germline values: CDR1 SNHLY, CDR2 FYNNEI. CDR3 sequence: CASGTGRQETQYF. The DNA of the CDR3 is TGTGCCAGCGGAACCGGGAGACAAGAGACCCAGTACTTC.

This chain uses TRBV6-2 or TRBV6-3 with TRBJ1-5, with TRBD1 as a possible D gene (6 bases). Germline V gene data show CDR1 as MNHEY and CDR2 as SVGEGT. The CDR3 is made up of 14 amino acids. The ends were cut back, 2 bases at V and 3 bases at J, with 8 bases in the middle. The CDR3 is CASSYTGINQPQHF. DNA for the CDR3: TGTGCCAGCAGTTACACAGGGATCAATCAGCCCCAGCATTTT.

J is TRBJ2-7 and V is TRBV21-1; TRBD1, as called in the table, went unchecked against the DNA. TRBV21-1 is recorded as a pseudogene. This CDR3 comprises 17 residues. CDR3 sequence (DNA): TGTGCCAGCAGCAAAGGGGGACAGGGAAAGGGGGACTACGAGCAGTACTTC. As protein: CASSKGGQGKGDYEQYF.

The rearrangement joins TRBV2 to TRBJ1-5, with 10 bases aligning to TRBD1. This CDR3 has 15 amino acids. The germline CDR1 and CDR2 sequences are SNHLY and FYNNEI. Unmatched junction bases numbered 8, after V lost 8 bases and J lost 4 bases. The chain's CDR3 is CASGRDRGGNQPQHF. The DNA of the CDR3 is TGTGCCAGCGGACGGGACAGGGGTGGAAATCAGCCCCAGCATTTT.